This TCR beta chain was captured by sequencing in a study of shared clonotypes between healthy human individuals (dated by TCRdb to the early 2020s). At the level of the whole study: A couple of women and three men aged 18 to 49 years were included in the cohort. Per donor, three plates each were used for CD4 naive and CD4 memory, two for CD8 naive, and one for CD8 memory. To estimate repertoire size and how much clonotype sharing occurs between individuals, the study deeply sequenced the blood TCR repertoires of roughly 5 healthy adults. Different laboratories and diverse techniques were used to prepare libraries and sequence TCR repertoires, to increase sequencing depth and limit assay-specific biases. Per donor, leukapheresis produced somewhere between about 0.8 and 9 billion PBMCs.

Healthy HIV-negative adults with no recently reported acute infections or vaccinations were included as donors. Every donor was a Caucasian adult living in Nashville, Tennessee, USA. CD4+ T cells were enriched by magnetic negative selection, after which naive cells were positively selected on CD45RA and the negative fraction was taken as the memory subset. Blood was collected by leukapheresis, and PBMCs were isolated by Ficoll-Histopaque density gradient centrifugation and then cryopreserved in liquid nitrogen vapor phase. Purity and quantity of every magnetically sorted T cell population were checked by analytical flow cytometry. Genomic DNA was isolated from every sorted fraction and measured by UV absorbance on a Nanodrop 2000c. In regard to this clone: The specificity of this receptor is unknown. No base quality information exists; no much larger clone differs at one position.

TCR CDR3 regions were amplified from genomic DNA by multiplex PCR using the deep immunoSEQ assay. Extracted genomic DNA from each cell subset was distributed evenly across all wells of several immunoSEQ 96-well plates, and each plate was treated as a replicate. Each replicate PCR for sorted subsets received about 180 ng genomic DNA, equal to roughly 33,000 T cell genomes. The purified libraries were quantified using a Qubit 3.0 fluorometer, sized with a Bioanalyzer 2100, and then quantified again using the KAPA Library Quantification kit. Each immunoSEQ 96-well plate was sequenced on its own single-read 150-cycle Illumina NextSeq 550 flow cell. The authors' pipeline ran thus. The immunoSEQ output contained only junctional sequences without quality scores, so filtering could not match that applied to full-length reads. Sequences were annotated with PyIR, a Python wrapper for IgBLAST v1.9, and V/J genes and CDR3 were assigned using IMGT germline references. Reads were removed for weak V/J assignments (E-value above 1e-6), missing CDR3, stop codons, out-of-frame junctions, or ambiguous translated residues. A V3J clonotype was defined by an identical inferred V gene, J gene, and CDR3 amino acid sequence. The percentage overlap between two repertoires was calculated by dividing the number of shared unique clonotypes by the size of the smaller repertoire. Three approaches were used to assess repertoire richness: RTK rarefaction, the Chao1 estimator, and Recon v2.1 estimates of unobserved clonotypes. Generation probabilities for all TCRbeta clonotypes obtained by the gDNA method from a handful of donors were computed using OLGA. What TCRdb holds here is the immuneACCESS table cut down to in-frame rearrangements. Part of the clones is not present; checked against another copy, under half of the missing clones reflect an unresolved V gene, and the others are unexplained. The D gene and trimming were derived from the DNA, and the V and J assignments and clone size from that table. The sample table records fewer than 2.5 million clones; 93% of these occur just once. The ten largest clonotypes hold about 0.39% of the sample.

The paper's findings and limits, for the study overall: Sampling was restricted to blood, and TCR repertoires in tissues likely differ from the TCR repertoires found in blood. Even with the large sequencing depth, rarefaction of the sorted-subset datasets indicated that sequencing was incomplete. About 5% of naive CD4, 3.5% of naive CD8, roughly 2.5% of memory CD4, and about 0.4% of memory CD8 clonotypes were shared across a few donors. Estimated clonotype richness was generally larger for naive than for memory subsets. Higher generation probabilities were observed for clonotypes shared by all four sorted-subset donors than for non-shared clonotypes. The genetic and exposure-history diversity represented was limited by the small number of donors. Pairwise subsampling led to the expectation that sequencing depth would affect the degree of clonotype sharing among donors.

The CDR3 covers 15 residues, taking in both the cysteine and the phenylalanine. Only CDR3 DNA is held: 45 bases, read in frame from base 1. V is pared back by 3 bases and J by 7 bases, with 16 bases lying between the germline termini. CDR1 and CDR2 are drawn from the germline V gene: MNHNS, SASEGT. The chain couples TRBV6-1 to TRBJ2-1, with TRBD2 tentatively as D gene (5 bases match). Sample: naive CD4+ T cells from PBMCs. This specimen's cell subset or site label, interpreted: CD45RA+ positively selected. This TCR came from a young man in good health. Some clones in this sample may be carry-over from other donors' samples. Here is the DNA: TGTGCCAGCAGTGATGGAGGAAGGGTGACGAATGAGCAGTTCTTC. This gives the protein CASSDGGRVTNEQFF.